Below are 30 T cell receptor beta chains sequenced from a single sample in a study of cytomegalovirus exposure and HLA in healthy donors. Clones were sequenced by immunoSEQ multiplex PCR, and TCRdb holds only the in-frame ones, with some missing. The table has some 76,000 clones, less than 95% seen once; the top ten hold 2.5% to 3.5%. The sample consisted of PBMCs. These receptors came from a woman between 18 and 29 years old in good health and CMV-seropositive.

The chain is built from TRBV6-1 and TRBJ2-6; possibly TRBD2 for D (6 bases). The CDR3 contains 15 residues. V dropped 5 bases and J dropped 2 bases, with 10 bases sitting between them. Per germline, CDR1 MNHNS and CDR2 SASEGT. Here the CDR3 reads CASSQGGPGANVLTF. Here the CDR3 DNA reads TGTGCCAGCAGTCAGGGAGGCCCTGGGGCCAACGTCCTGACTTTC.

The rearrangement uses TRBV28 and TRBJ1-1; D ambiguous. V lost 2 bases and J lost 2, with 12 bases in between. In germline, CDR1 is MDHEN, CDR2 SYDVKM. This CDR3 comprises 15 residues. In nucleotides, the CDR3 is TGTGCCAGCAGTTTAGTTCCCCAGAAAAACACTGAAGCTTTCTTT. This gives the protein CASSLVPQKNTEAFF.

The V call is TRBV28, the J call TRBJ2-3; D is possibly TRBD2 (5 bases). This CDR3 has 15 amino acids. CDR1 is MDHEN, CDR2 SYDVKM, per germline. The germline V and J ends were trimmed by 2 bases and 0 bases, with 9 bases remaining between them. The CDR3 nucleotides read TGTGCCAGCAGTTTAGAGGGCCTTAGCACAGATACGCAGTATTTT. Protein product: CASSLEGLSTDTQYF.

The chain is built from TRBV28 and TRBJ2-7; 7 nucleotides match TRBD1. Germline values: CDR1 MDHEN, CDR2 SYDVKM. The CDR3 has 14 residues. V was pared by 5 bases and J by 4 bases, with 8 bases of the junction left unmatched. DNA of the CDR3: TGTGCCAGCAGTCCCCATGGACAGGTTTACGAGCAGTACTTC. This encodes CASSPHGQVYEQYF.

The V and J genes are TRBV4-2 and TRBJ1-2; D unclear. V lost 0 bases to trimming and J lost 0 bases, with 11 bases between them. The CDR3 extends over 16 amino acids. CDR1 and CDR2 from the germline V gene are LGHNA and YNFKEQ. This CDR3 is CASSQEGSQANYGYTF. CDR3 sequence (DNA): TGTGCCAGCAGCCAAGAGGGCAGCCAGGCTAACTATGGCTACACCTTC.

This clone was detected a few times. The J gene is TRBJ2-1, the V gene TRBV19, with 9 bases aligning to TRBD1. Germline V CDR1 and CDR2: LNHDA, SQIVND (reference sequence). This CDR3 comprises 14 residues. With 8 bases clipped from V and 9 bases from J, the junction kept 11 bases outside the gene matches. For the CDR3, the DNA is TGTGCCAGTTTCGGGACAGGGTACGGTAGTGAGCAGTTCTTC. Translation gives CASFGTGYGSEQFF.

The chain is built from TRBV11-2 and TRBJ2-1; 10 bases match TRBD2. Looked up from germline, CDR1 is SGHAT and CDR2 is FQNNGV. The V and J ends lost 5 bases and 6 bases, in that order; junction bases with no gene match: 10. The CDR3 consists of 16 residues. CDR3 in DNA: TGTGCCAGCAGCCCTAGGGGGCTAGCGGGAGCCAATGAGCAGTTCTTC. Amino acids: CASSPRGLAGANEQFF.

This rearrangement joins TRBV11-2 to TRBJ2-7, with D perhaps TRBD2 (6 bases). The germline V gene has CDR1 SGHAT and CDR2 FQNNGV. Trimming left V 3 bases short and J 7 bases short, with 16 bases between. The CDR3 contains 14 residues. CDR3 region: CASSFQPGEVEQYF. DNA of the CDR3: TGTGCCAGCAGCTTTCAACCGGGGGAGGTGGAGCAGTACTTC.

The genes are TRBV7-2 and TRBJ2-7, with 7 bases matching TRBD2. The length of the CDR3 is 14 residues. V gave up 5 bases and J gave up 6 bases; unmatched junction bases: 10. Germline loops: CDR1 SGHTA, CDR2 FQGNSA. CDR3 protein: CASSQGVGEGEQYF. The CDR3 nucleotides are TGTGCCAGCAGCCAAGGGGTAGGGGAGGGCGAGCAGTACTTC.

V gene TRBV6-1 combines with J gene TRBJ2-3; 7 positions agree with TRBD1. The CDR3 consists of 15 residues. V gave up 5 bases and J gave up 2 bases; unmatched junction bases: 7. The V gene's germline CDR1 is MNHNS and CDR2 SASEGT. The CDR3 DNA sequence: TGTGCCAGCAGTTCCCCGGGACAGCTCACAGATACGCAGTATTTT. Protein: CASSSPGQLTDTQYF.

The chain couples TRBV2 to TRBJ2-7; no definite D call. V dropped 2 bases and J dropped 2 bases, with 13 bases sitting between them. CDR3 length: 15 amino acids. The germline CDR1 and CDR2 sequences are SNHLY and FYNNEI. The CDR3 DNA is TGTGCCAGCAGTGAATACGCGCAACCTACCTACGAGCAGTACTTC. This translates into CASSEYAQPTYEQYF.

This rearrangement joins TRBV15 to TRBJ1-5; D possibly corresponds to TRBD1 (5 bases). The CDR3 spans 14 residues. Germline loops: CDR1 LNHNV, CDR2 YYDKDF (reference sequence). V shed 0 bases and J shed 4 bases, with 7 bases lying between them. CDR3 coding DNA: TGTGCCACCAGCAGAGACCAGGGAAATCAGCCCCAGCATTTT. It is translated as CATSRDQGNQPQHF.

J is TRBJ2-7 and V is TRBV11-2; 7 positions match TRBD1. The V gene's germline CDR1 is SGHAT and CDR2 FQNNGV. The CDR3 totals 15 residues. V was pared by 1 base and J by 5 bases, with 8 bases of the junction left unmatched. CDR3 region: CASSLGDRVVNEQYF. The CDR3 DNA reads as TGTGCCAGCAGCTTAGGTGACAGGGTCGTGAACGAGCAGTACTTC. Based on the CDR3 plus reference TRBV11-2 and TRBJ2-7, the full variable domain is EAGVAQSPRYKIIEKRQSVAFWCNPISGHATLYWYQQILGQGPKLLIQFQNNGVVDDSQLPKDRFSAERLKGVDSTLKIQPAKLEDSAVYLCASSLGDRVVNEQYFGPGTRLTVT.

The chain has TRBV5-1 and TRBJ2-1, with TRBD2 matching 10 bases. The CDR3 has 16 amino acids. Germline lookup yields CDR1 SGHRS and CDR2 YFSETQ. Trimming took 4 bases from V and 3 from J; bases not matched to a gene: 7. CDR3 sequence: CASSPPGLAFYNEQFF. The CDR3 bases are TGCGCCAGCAGCCCGCCGGGACTAGCGTTCTACAATGAGCAGTTCTTC.

This CDR3 is CASSLQGTDYSGANVLTF. For the CDR3, the DNA is TGTGCCAGCAGCTTACAAGGGACAGACTACTCTGGGGCCAACGTCCTGACTTTC. The genes are TRBV7-6 and TRBJ2-6; 7 nucleotides line up with TRBD1. Per the germline V gene, CDR1 is SGHVS and CDR2 is FNYEAQ. The CDR3 extends over 18 amino acids. The trim removed 2 bases at V and 0 bases at J, leaving 7 bases unmatched.

This sequence joins TRBV19 and TRBJ2-1; TRBD2 matches 10 bases. The CDR3 consists of 16 residues. Germline trimming cut 4 bases from V and 4 bases from J; bases unmatched to any gene: 7. Per germline, CDR1 LNHDA and CDR2 SQIVND (reference sequence). The chain's CDR3 is CASSRRSGGDYNEQFF. The DNA of the CDR3 is TGTGCCAGTAGTAGAAGAAGCGGGGGGGATTACAATGAGCAGTTCTTC.

The V call is TRBV6-6, the J call TRBJ1-2; the D gene is possibly TRBD1 (5 bases). This CDR3 is 13 amino acids long. Looked up from germline, CDR1 is MNHNY and CDR2 is SVGAGI (reference sequence). V lost 0 bases and J lost 8, with 10 bases in between. The CDR3 DNA reads as TGTGCCAGCAGTTACTCAGTCGGGGGGGGCTACACCTTC. Its protein product is CASSYSVGGGYTF.

V usage is TRBV28 and J usage is TRBJ1-5; the D is unclear. The V end was cut by 3 bases, the J end by 7 bases, with 10 bases between. Germline V lookup: CDR1 MDHEN, CDR2 SYDVKM. The CDR3 extends over 13 amino acids. The CDR3 DNA reads TGTGCCAGCAGTTTTAGGAGGCACCAGCCCCAGCATTTT. Protein product: CASSFRRHQPQHF.

The chain uses TRBV7-2 and TRBJ1-1; D gene uncertain. V lost 0 bases and J lost 6, with 8 bases in between. CDR1 and CDR2 (germline): SGHTA, FQGNSA. The CDR3 is made up of 13 amino acids. CDR3 loop: CASSLAGGSEAFF. Written as DNA, the CDR3 is TGTGCCAGCAGCTTAGCGGGCGGGTCTGAAGCTTTCTTT.

The V call is TRBV7-2, the J call TRBJ2-1; D remains unclear. The CDR3 contains 13 residues. Germline V lookup: CDR1 SGHTA, CDR2 FQGNSA. V lost 1 base and J 7 bases, leaving 8 bases between the germline ends. The CDR3, as DNA: TGTGCCAGCAGCTTAGTCCACGGGAATGAGCAGTTCTTC. Its protein is CASSLVHGNEQFF.

The gene calls are TRBV6-1 and TRBJ1-1; possibly TRBD1 for D (5 bases). CDR1 is MNHNS and CDR2 is SASEGT in the germline V gene. The CDR3 runs 13 residues. The ends were cut back, 2 bases at V and 8 bases at J, with 12 bases in the middle. CDR3 region: CASSEIPQGEAFF. CDR3 sequence (DNA): TGTGCCAGCAGTGAAATTCCGCAGGGCGAAGCTTTCTTT.

The chain employs TRBV2 and TRBJ2-3, with D uncertain. The CDR3 is made up of 13 amino acids. The germline V and J ends were trimmed by 1 base and 5 bases, with 7 bases remaining between them. The germline V gene encodes CDR1 SNHLY and CDR2 FYNNEI. As DNA, the CDR3 is TGTGCCAGCAGTGAAGACTATGAAGATACGCAGTATTTT. It is translated as CASSEDYEDTQYF.

The chain recombines TRBV21-1 with TRBJ2-7; the table names TRBD1, a call not compared with the DNA. TRBV21-1 is designated a pseudogene. The CDR3 runs to 18 residues. The CDR3 spells CASSSASRGAHLHYEQYF. As DNA, the CDR3 is TGTGCCAGCAGCAGCGCCTCCCGTGGGGCGCACCTTCACTACGAGCAGTACTTC.

The rearrangement joins TRBV28 to TRBJ2-7, with 10 positions matching TRBD1. J was trimmed by 0 bases and V by 6 bases; bases with no gene match: 11. This CDR3 contains 17 residues. CDR1 and CDR2 (germline): MDHEN, SYDVKM. CDR3 amino acids: CASRRNTGTGASYEQYF. The CDR3 region has the DNA TGTGCCAGCAGGCGAAACACCGGGACAGGGGCCTCCTACGAGCAGTACTTC.

The V call is TRBV2, the J call TRBJ2-7; 7 bases align to TRBD1. The CDR3 length is 14 residues. Germline CDR1 reads SNHLY; CDR2 reads FYNNEI. V shed 6 bases and J 6 bases; nucleotides not matched to a gene: 11. The CDR3 region has the DNA TGTGCCAGCAGGACCGGGACAGCGGCGTCCGAGCAGTACTTC. Translation: CASRTGTAASEQYF.

This chain links TRBV4-1 with TRBJ1-1; maybe TRBD1 (5 bases). V dropped 3 bases and J dropped 1 base, with 12 bases sitting between them. Per the germline V gene, CDR1 is MGHRA and CDR2 is YSYEKL. The length of the CDR3 is 15 residues. CDR3 sequence: CASSQGRARNTEAFF. CDR3 nucleotides: TGCGCCAGCAGCCAGGGCAGGGCCCGGAACACTGAAGCTTTCTTT.

The rearrangement uses TRBV7-2 and TRBJ2-3; 12 bases line up with TRBD2. CDR1 and CDR2 (germline): SGHTA, FQGNSA. This CDR3 has 15 amino acids. J gave up 3 bases and V 3 bases, and 1 base lay outside the gene matches. Here the CDR3 DNA reads TGTGCCAGCAGCTTTACTAGCGGGAGGACAGATACGCAGTATTTT. Translated, it gives CASSFTSGRTDTQYF.

This clone has just one count. Written as DNA, the CDR3 is TGTGCCAGCAGCTTGGCAGGGTTAGCCCAGCATTTT. This translates into CASSLAGLAQHF. This chain joins TRBV5-6 and TRBJ1-5, with a weak D call TRBD1 (5 bases). The CDR3 has 12 amino acids. V was cut by 0 bases and J by 11 bases, with 9 bases left in between. CDR1 is SGHDT and CDR2 is YYEEEE in the germline V gene.

V usage is TRBV10-3 and J usage is TRBJ2-7; 7 bases agree with TRBD1. The DNA end favors TRBJ2-5, so the J call may be wrong. The CDR3 is 13 residues long. Germline V lookup: CDR1 ENHRY, CDR2 SYGVKD. The CDR3 DNA reads as TGTGCCAGTCGGACAGGCCTAAGGGAGACCCAGTACTTC. This sequence encodes CASRTGLRETQYF.

The chain couples TRBV6-1 to TRBJ2-5; D could derive from TRBD1 or TRBD2 (7 bases each). CDR1 and CDR2 from the germline V gene are MNHNS and SASEGT. The V gene lost 7 bases and the J gene lost 3 bases, with 24 bases spanning the gap. This CDR3 region has 17 residues. The CDR3 is CASNEAGTRTGKETQYF. For the CDR3, the DNA is TGTGCCAGCAACGAAGCGGGAACAAGGACAGGAAAAGAGACCCAGTACTTC.